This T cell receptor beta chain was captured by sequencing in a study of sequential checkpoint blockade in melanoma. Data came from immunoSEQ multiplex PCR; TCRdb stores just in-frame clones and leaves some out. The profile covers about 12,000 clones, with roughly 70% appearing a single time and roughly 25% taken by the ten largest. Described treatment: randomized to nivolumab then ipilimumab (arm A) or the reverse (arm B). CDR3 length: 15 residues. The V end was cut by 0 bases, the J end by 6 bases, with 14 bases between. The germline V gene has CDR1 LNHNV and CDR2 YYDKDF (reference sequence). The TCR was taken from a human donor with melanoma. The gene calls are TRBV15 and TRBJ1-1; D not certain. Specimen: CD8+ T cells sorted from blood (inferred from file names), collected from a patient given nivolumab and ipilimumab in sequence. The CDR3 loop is CATSRDRGGYAEAFF. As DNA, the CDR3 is TGTGCCACCAGCAGAGACCGAGGTGGTTATGCTGAAGCTTTCTTT. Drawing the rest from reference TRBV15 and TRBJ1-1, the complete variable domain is DAMVIQNPRYQVTQFGKPVTLSCSQTLNHNVMYWYQQKSSQAPKLLFHYYDKDFNNEADTPDNFQSRRPNTSFCFLDIRSPGLGDTAMYLCATSRDRGGYAEAFFGQGTRLTVV.